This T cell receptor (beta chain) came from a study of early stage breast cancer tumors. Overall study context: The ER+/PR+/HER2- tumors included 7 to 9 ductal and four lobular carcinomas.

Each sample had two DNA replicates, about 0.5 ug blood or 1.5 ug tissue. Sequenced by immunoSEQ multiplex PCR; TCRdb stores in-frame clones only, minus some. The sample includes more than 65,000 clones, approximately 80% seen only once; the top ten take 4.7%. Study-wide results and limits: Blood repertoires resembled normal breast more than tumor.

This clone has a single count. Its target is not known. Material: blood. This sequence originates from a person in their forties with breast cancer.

The CDR3 here is CASSPRPESYGYTF. As DNA, the CDR3 is TGTGCCAGCTCACCACGCCCTGAGTCCTATGGCTACACCTTC. The rearrangement links TRBV18 to TRBJ1-2; no clear D. The germline V and J ends were trimmed by 1 base and 4 bases, with 10 bases remaining between them. CDR3 size: 14 residues. The germline V gene has CDR1 KGHSH and CDR2 LQKENI.